This TCR beta chain emerged from a study of spatial heterogeneity in lung cancer. General study findings and limits: Expanded TCR counts, ubiquitous and regional, correlated respectively with ubiquitous and regional nonsynonymous mutation counts. Tumors with more nonsynonymous mutations had more expanded intratumoral alpha and beta TCRs.

Stated time point: sample taken at primary tumor resection. The CDR3 loop spans 14 amino acids. V lost 5 bases and J lost 3, with 16 bases in between. Germline CDR1 is DFQATT and CDR2 is SNEGSKA (reference sequence). MiXCR was run by TCRdb on the 5' RACE reads, yielding one entry per CDR3 protein. Of around 18,000 distinct CDR3 sequences in the sample, approximately 9.6% were seen once. Judged by abundance, this clonotype is medium-sized (0.01 to 0.1%). What it binds is not known. This beta chain lies outside the target of a library built for alpha chains; its clone size means little. Sequences were derived from lung tumor tissue, sampled at surgery. This chain connects TRBV20-1 to TRBJ1-2; D perhaps matches TRBD1 (5 bases). This receptor was identified in a female donor with early-stage non-small cell lung cancer. Here the CDR3 reads CSAAAAGRDYGYTF. The CDR3 DNA reads TGCAGTGCTGCTGCTGCCGGCAGGGACTATGGCTACACCTTC.